A selection of T cell receptor beta chains follows, all from one sample in a study of blood T cell repertoires in COVID-19. Data came from immunoSEQ multiplex PCR; TCRdb stores just in-frame clones and leaves some out. The data hold 75,000 to 100,000 clones, with 81% observed a single time. The sample comprised peripheral blood. The receptors originated from an elderly woman with acute or convalescent COVID-19. Each CDR3 is given with its conserved first and last residue. D genes are given only for firm matches. The size field is filled for only some rows; it gives once, few, many or a size class.

J | size | V | D | length | CDR3 | DNA
TRBJ2-5 | - | TRBV28 | TRBD1 | 13 | CASSLGTASAQYF | TGTGCCAGCAGTTTGGGGACAGCTTCGGCCCAGTACTTC
TRBJ1-2 | few | TRBV27 | TRBD1 | 12 | CASSRQGYGYTF | TGTGCCAGCAGCCGACAGGGCTATGGCTACACCTTC
TRBJ2-5 | - | TRBV7-9 | TRBD2 | 15 | CASSLDGTTQETQYF | TGTGCCAGCAGCTTAGACGGGACTACGCAAGAGACCCAGTACTTC
TRBJ2-7 | - | TRBV5-1 | TRBD2 | 15 | CASSLESGGAYEQYF | TGCGCCAGCAGCTTGGAAAGCGGGGGCGCCTACGAGCAGTACTTC
TRBJ1-1 | - | TRBV11-2 | - | 14 | CASSQGRETGRAFF | TGTGCCAGCAGCCAAGGGCGGGAGACCGGGAGAGCTTTCTTT
TRBJ2-7 | once | TRBV4-1 | TRBD2 | 13 | CASSLAGSHEQYF | TGCGCCAGCAGCCTAGCGGGGTCCCACGAGCAGTACTTC
TRBJ1-2 | - | TRBV28 | TRBD1 | 16 | CASRYVTGVGRGGYTF | TGTGCCAGCAGATATGTAACAGGGGTTGGTAGGGGAGGCTACACCTTC
TRBJ2-3 | - | TRBV4-1 | TRBD2 | 15 | CASSQRLAGADTQYF | TGCGCCAGCAGCCAGAGACTAGCGGGGGCAGATACGCAGTATTTT
TRBJ2-2 | - | TRBV7-6 | - | 16 | CASSPTPGASTGELFF | TGTGCCAGCAGCCCCACTCCAGGGGCCAGCACCGGGGAGCTGTTTTTT
TRBJ2-3 | - | TRBV9 | TRBD1 | 15 | CASSDRQGGTDTQYF | TGTGCCAGCAGTGATAGACAGGGTGGCACAGATACGCAGTATTTT
TRBJ2-2 | - | TRBV6-2/TRBV6-3 | TRBD2 | 15 | CASSLAGGPNGELFF | TGTGCCAGCAGCCTAGCGGGGGGGCCAAACGGGGAGCTGTTTTTT
TRBJ1-1 | few | TRBV9 | - | 14 | CASSPSIRDTEAFF | TGTGCCAGCAGCCCCTCCATACGGGACACTGAAGCTTTCTTT
TRBJ1-2 | - | TRBV24-1 | TRBD1 | 16 | CATSDSRTGLNYGYTF | TGTGCCACCAGTGACTCCCGGACAGGGCTCAACTATGGCTACACCTTC
TRBJ2-3 | - | TRBV30 | TRBD1 | 15 | CAWSVPRGRADTQYF | TGTGCCTGGAGTGTACCCAGGGGGCGGGCGGATACGCAGTATTTT
TRBJ2-5 | - | TRBV24-1 | - | 13 | CATSDLGGETQYF | TGTGCCACCAGTGATTTGGGGGGGGAGACCCAGTACTTC
TRBJ1-4 | - | TRBV12-5 | - | 16 | CASGLARRVVPEKLFF | TGTGCTAGTGGTTTGGCAAGGAGGGTGGTTCCAGAAAAACTGTTTTTT
TRBJ2-3 | - | TRBV7-7 | - | 16 | CASSSAQGFRTDTQYF | TGTGCCAGCAGCTCCGCACAGGGATTTCGCACAGATACGCAGTATTTT
TRBJ2-5 | - | TRBV28 | - | 11 | CASSVRETQYF | TGTGCCAGCAGTGTACGGGAGACCCAGTACTTC
TRBJ2-5 | - | TRBV18 | - | 13 | CASSPPSLETQYF | TGTGCCAGCTCACCACCTTCCTTAGAGACCCAGTACTTC
TRBJ1-5 | - | TRBV7-2 | TRBD1 | 16 | CASSLEGAGGNQPQHF | TGTGCCAGCAGCTTAGAGGGGGCAGGTGGAAATCAGCCCCAGCATTTT
TRBJ1-2 | - | TRBV3-1/TRBV3-2 | TRBD1 | 14 | CASSPPGQDYGYTF | TGTGCCAGCAGCCCGCCGGGACAGGACTATGGCTACACCTTC
TRBJ1-6 | - | TRBV5-1 | TRBD1 | 19 | CASSHSLTGGNSYNSPLHF | TGCGCCAGCAGTCATTCTTTGACAGGGGGTAACTCCTATAATTCACCCCTCCACTTT
TRBJ1-2 | - | TRBV4-1 | - | 14 | CASSQDQAPRGYTF | TGCGCCAGCAGCCAAGATCAGGCCCCAAGGGGCTACACCTTC
TRBJ2-3 | - | TRBV3-1/TRBV3-2 | - | 17 | CASSQDQDRGREDTQYF | TGTGCCAGCAGCCAAGATCAAGATAGGGGGCGGGAAGATACGCAGTATTTT
TRBJ1-3 | - | TRBV7-2 | TRBD1 | 16 | CASSPAGQGFGNTIYF | TGTGCCAGCAGCCCAGCAGGACAGGGGTTTGGAAACACCATATATTTT
TRBJ2-7 | - | TRBV5-1 | TRBD2 | 14 | CASSPGLATYEQYF | TGCGCCAGCAGCCCGGGACTAGCAACCTACGAGCAGTACTTC
TRBJ1-5 | - | TRBV19 | TRBD1 | 15 | CASRNPDRANQPQHF | TGTGCCAGTAGGAATCCGGACAGGGCCAATCAGCCCCAGCATTTT
TRBJ1-1 | - | TRBV5-1 | - | 13 | CASSLGLQGEAFF | TGCGCCAGCAGCTTAGGCCTACAGGGTGAAGCTTTCTTT
TRBJ1-5 | - | TRBV28 | - | 15 | CASSLRVYSNQPQHF | TGTGCCAGCAGTCTTCGGGTCTATAGCAATCAGCCCCAGCATTTT
TRBJ1-3 | - | TRBV28 | - | 15 | CASSLTTGSGNTIYF | TGTGCCAGCAGTTTAACAACAGGGTCGGGAAACACCATATATTTT
TRBJ1-2 | - | TRBV28 | - | 12 | CASSPDRYGYTF | TGTGCCAGCAGTCCAGACAGATATGGCTACACCTTC
TRBJ1-2 | few | TRBV3-1/TRBV3-2 | - | 11 | CASSVQGGYTF | TGTGCCAGCAGCGTACAGGGAGGCTACACCTTC
TRBJ2-3 | - | TRBV5-1 | TRBD1 | 14 | CASGTARTEDTQYF | TGCGCCAGCGGGACAGCCAGAACGGAAGATACGCAGTATTTT
TRBJ1-5 | once | TRBV5-1 | - | 15 | CASSLDPYSNQPQHF | TGCGCCAGCAGCTTGGATCCGTATAGCAATCAGCCCCAGCATTTT
TRBJ2-6 | once | TRBV10-1 | - | 16 | CATDRNRPSGANVLTF | TGCGCCACAGATCGGAACAGGCCCTCTGGGGCCAACGTCCTGACTTTC
TRBJ2-5 | - | TRBV7-9 | - | 12 | CASSSPAGTQYF | TGTGCCAGCAGCTCCCCGGCGGGGACCCAGTACTTC
TRBJ1-2 | - | TRBV28 | - | 15 | CASSLMVAGSYGYTF | TGTGCCAGCAGTTTAATGGTGGCAGGAAGTTATGGCTACACCTTC
TRBJ2-5 | - | TRBV24-1 | - | 15 | CATSDPRPGRETQYF | TGTGCCACCAGTGACCCGCGGCCCGGAAGAGAGACCCAGTACTTC
TRBJ2-1 | - | TRBV29-1 | - | 12 | CSVGRVGNEQFF | TGCAGCGTTGGCAGGGTTGGGAATGAGCAGTTCTTC
TRBJ2-7 | - | TRBV28 | TRBD2 | 17 | CASSLLAGAGSSYEQYF | TGTGCCAGCAGTTTATTAGCGGGGGCCGGTAGCTCCTACGAGCAGTACTTC
TRBJ2-5 | - | TRBV10-2 | - | 13 | CASRQGAGETQYF | TGCGCCAGCAGACAAGGGGCCGGAGAGACCCAGTACTTC
TRBJ1-1 | - | TRBV28 | - | 15 | CASSLGSFKNTEAFF | TGTGCCAGCAGTTTAGGCTCTTTCAAGAACACTGAAGCTTTCTTT
TRBJ2-3 | - | TRBV10-3 | - | 15 | CAISVNPGDTDTQYF | TGTGCCATCAGTGTGAACCCCGGGGACACAGATACGCAGTATTTT
TRBJ1-3 | - | TRBV3-1/TRBV3-2 | TRBD1 | 16 | CASSQGTGGAGNTIYF | TGTGCCAGCAGCCAAGGGACAGGGGGCGCTGGAAACACCATATATTTT
TRBJ1-3 | - | TRBV7-2 | - | 13 | CASSEDSGNTIYF | TGTGCCAGCAGCGAGGACAGTGGAAACACCATATATTTT
TRBJ1-6 | - | TRBV7-2 | TRBD1 | 18 | CASSLGTVWDRVRSPLHF | TGTGCCAGCAGCTTAGGGACCGTTTGGGACAGGGTCCGATCACCCCTCCACTTT
TRBJ1-2 | - | TRBV28 | - | 17 | CASSPLTGWSANYGYTF | TGTGCCAGCAGTCCACTCACAGGGTGGTCTGCTAACTATGGCTACACCTTC
TRBJ1-4 | - | TRBV28 | - | 15 | CASSSSGMEVEKLFF | TGTGCCAGCAGTTCGTCTGGGATGGAGGTTGAAAAACTGTTTTTT
TRBJ1-6 | - | TRBV28 | - | 16 | CASSWNRVPYNSPLHF | TGTGCCAGCAGTTGGAACAGGGTACCCTATAATTCACCCCTCCACTTT
TRBJ2-6 | once | TRBV7-9 | - | 15 | CASSLVVRRANVLTF | TGTGCCAGCAGCTTAGTGGTCAGAAGGGCCAACGTCCTGACTTTC
TRBJ1-6 | - | TRBV6-1 | TRBD1 | 16 | CASSEGDRQYNSPLHF | TGTGCCAGCAGTGAAGGGGACAGGCAATATAATTCACCCCTCCACTTT